This T cell receptor beta chain was profiled in a study of T cell repertoires in cytomegalovirus infection. Study overall: The public TCR beta signatures pointed to both CMV infection and matching HLA type.

Whole-study results and caveats: Adding up the frequency of public TCR beta families identified people who carried CMV plus the relevant HLA.

The CDR3 has 16 residues. After removal of 1 base from V and 0 bases from J, the junction contained 4 bases not matched to a gene. Germline V gene data show CDR1 as SGHTA and CDR2 as FQGNSA. TCRdb ran MiXCR on the reads and lists one entry per CDR3 protein. Here the sample spans roughly 630,000 distinct CDR3 sequences, approximately 24% being singletons. This clonotype was detected a few times. The antigen is unknown. The genes are TRBV7-2 and TRBJ2-3; TRBD2 matches 7 bases. This receptor was identified in a human donor in good health (CMV status not recorded). Some clones in this sample may be carry-over from other donors' samples. Material: CD8+ T cells from PBMCs. The CDR3 region is CASSLVGGESTDTQYF. In DNA form, the CDR3 reads TGTGCCAGCAGCTTAGTGGGGGGGGAGAGCACAGATACGCAGTATTTT.